This TCR beta chain is from a study of blood T cell repertoires in COVID-19. Study-wide context: Material from acute and convalescent COVID-19 was sourced from the United States, Italy and Spain. PBMCs, B-cell-depleted T cells, or T cells were the source of the cDNA or gDNA that made up the material.

The CDR3 length is 16 residues. In germline, CDR1 is SGHTA, CDR2 FQGTGA. Germline trimming cut 6 bases from V and 10 bases from J; bases unmatched to any gene: 13. Source study methods: Amplification from reference gene primers served as the basis for estimated nucleated cell counts. Using immunoSEQ multiplex PCR, the repertoire was profiled, and TCRdb retains in-frame clones only, with some absent. V and J calls and clone size follow that table, whereas D and trimming were derived from the DNA. The top ten hold about a sixth of the sample, which has a few hundred thousand clones, around 84% seen once.

The sequence was collected from a woman at least 80 years old with active or convalescent COVID-19. The chain links TRBV7-3 to TRBJ2-1; 12 bases line up with TRBD2. Sequenced: peripheral blood. The chain's CDR3 is CASSRTPSGGVGEQFF. The CDR3 nucleotides are TGTGCCAGCAGTCGCACCCCTAGCGGGGGGGTAGGAGAGCAGTTCTTC.